These T cell receptor beta chains were read from a single sample in a study of blood T cells in healthy people across ages. In TCRdb, the 5' RACE reads were re-called with MiXCR into one record per CDR3 protein. The sample records around 1,600,000 distinct CDR3 sequences, approximately 42% being singletons. Sequenced: blood. Receptors originate from a woman aged 18-29 years in good health. CDR3s include the opening cysteine and the closing phenylalanine or tryptophan. The D gene is left open where the match is weak. Rows give clone size only sometimes, using once, few, many, or a class for an expanded clone.

. | TRBJ2-2 | few | TRBV4-3 | CASSQDVTGYTGELFF | TGCGCCAGCAGCCAGGACGTGACGGGATACACCGGGGAGCTGTTTTTT
. | TRBJ1-2 | . | TRBV7-2 | CASSPQIRQGVGYGYTF | TGTGCCAGCAGCCCCCAGATCCGACAAGGGGTTGGCTATGGCTACACCTTC
. | TRBJ1-5 | few | TRBV4-3 | CASSLFDCNQPQHF | TGCGCCAGCAGCTTGTTTGATTGCAATCAGCCCCAGCATTTT
. | TRBJ2-5 | . | TRBV12-3/TRBV12-4 | CASTWRETQYF | TGTGCCAGCACCTGGAGGGAGACCCAGTACTTC
. | TRBJ2-7 | . | TRBV4-1 | CASSQQQGPSYEQYF | TGCGCCAGCAGCCAACAACAGGGACCCTCCTACGAGCAGTACTTC
TRBD1 | TRBJ1-2 | few | TRBV10-3 | CAIRQGLSYTF | TGTGCCATCAGACAGGGGTTGAGCTACACCTTC
. | TRBJ2-7 | . | TRBV15 | CTTSRDHRGYGQYF | TGTACCACCAGCAGAGATCATAGGGGATATGGGCAGTACTTC
. | TRBJ1-2 | . | TRBV12-3/TRBV12-4 | CASSFTGKDGYTF | TGTGCCAGCAGTTTTACCGGAAAGGATGGCTACACCTTC
. | TRBJ2-1 | few | TRBV12-3/TRBV12-4 | CASSLWRYYNEQFF | TGTGCCAGCAGTTTATGGCGGTACTACAATGAGCAGTTCTTC
TRBD2 | TRBJ2-7 | . | TRBV29-1 | CSVLRLAGVGSSYEQYF | TGCAGCGTACTAAGACTAGCGGGAGTAGGAAGCTCCTACGAGCAGTACTTC
. | TRBJ2-7 | . | TRBV27 | CASSLRRATYEQYF | TGTGCCAGCAGTTTAAGACGGGCCACCTACGAGCAGTACTTC
. | TRBJ2-3 | . | TRBV28 | CASSAQGRTQYF | TGTGCCAGCAGTGCCCAGGGGCGCACGCAGTATTTT
. | TRBJ1-1 | . | TRBV12-3/TRBV12-4 | CASSFRITSDTEAFF | TGTGCCAGCAGTTTCCGCATTACCTCGGACACTGAAGCTTTCTTT
. | TRBJ1-4 | . | TRBV15 | CATSRGGTLVSTNEKLFF | TGTGCCACCAGCAGAGGAGGGACTTTGGTTTCAACTAATGAAAAACTGTTTTTT
. | TRBJ1-1 | . | TRBV3-1 | CASSQDWGGGTEAFF | TGTGCCAGCAGCCAAGATTGGGGAGGTGGCACTGAAGCTTTCTTT
. | TRBJ2-1 | few | TRBV5-8 | CASSFGREVYNEQFF | TGTGCCAGCAGCTTTGGGAGAGAGGTGTACAATGAGCAGTTCTTC
. | TRBJ1-1 | few | TRBV28 | CASSDSREAFF | TGTGCCAGCAGTGACAGCCGTGAAGCTTTCTTT
. | TRBJ2-5 | . | TRBV28 | CASSSLRRYRQETQYF | TGTGCCAGCAGTAGCCTCCGCAGGTACCGCCAAGAGACCCAGTACTTC
. | TRBJ1-1 | . | TRBV6-2/TRBV6-3 | CASRRDVTYGMNTEAFF | TGTGCCAGCAGGCGGGACGTAACCTACGGCATGAACACTGAAGCTTTCTTT
TRBD1 | TRBJ2-7 | . | TRBV5-1 | CASSIYGTGFYERYF | TGCGCCAGCAGCATATACGGGACAGGCTTCTACGAGCGGTACTTC
. | TRBJ2-1 | few | TRBV6-1 | CASTPVGSYNEQFF | TGTGCCAGCACCCCTGTCGGCTCCTACAATGAGCAGTTCTTC
TRBD2 | TRBJ2-1 | . | TRBV20-1 | CSAHLMGSGRLYDEQFF | TGCAGTGCCCATCTGATGGGTAGCGGGAGACTTTACGATGAGCAGTTCTTC
. | TRBJ1-5 | . | TRBV12-3/TRBV12-4 | CASRLGPGGNQPQHF | TGTGCCAGCCGATTAGGGCCGGGGGGCAATCAGCCCCAGCATTTT
TRBD2 | TRBJ2-3 | . | TRBV29-1 | CSVEGLAGGVHTDTQYF | TGCAGCGTTGAAGGGTTAGCGGGAGGAGTTCACACAGATACGCAGTATTTT
TRBD1 | TRBJ1-1 | . | TRBV29-1 | CSCLDTGVGTEAFF | TGCAGCTGTTTGGACACAGGGGTAGGGACTGAAGCTTTCTTT
TRBD1 | TRBJ1-2 | . | TRBV4-3 | CASSHLGQGAGGYTF | TGCGCCAGCAGCCACCTGGGACAGGGGGCTGGTGGCTACACCTTC
. | TRBJ2-7 | . | TRBV30 | CAWSVGRQTYEQYF | TGTGCCTGGAGTGTGGGCAGGCAAACCTACGAGCAGTACTTC
. | TRBJ2-1 | few | TRBV28 | CASKQLAYNEQFF | TGTGCCAGTAAACAGTTGGCCTACAATGAGCAGTTCTTC
TRBD1 | TRBJ2-5 | few | TRBV5-1 | CASRLTGGFQETQYF | TGCGCCAGCAGACTTACAGGGGGCTTTCAAGAGACCCAGTACTTC
. | TRBJ2-3 | . | TRBV24-1 | CATSDLGRTDTQYF | TGTGCCACCAGTGATTTGGGCAGAACAGATACGCAGTATTTT
. | TRBJ2-7 | once | TRBV5-1 | CASSFRGPKDYEQYF | TGCGCCAGCAGCTTTAGGGGACCTAAAGACTACGAGCAGTACTTC
TRBD1 | TRBJ2-3 | many | TRBV29-1 | CSVDRDRGLYIDTQYF | TGCAGCGTGGACCGGGACAGGGGGCTCTACATTGATACGCAGTATTTT
TRBD2 | TRBJ2-1 | . | TRBV27 | CASAGTSDYNEQFF | TGTGCCAGCGCCGGGACTAGCGACTACAATGAGCAGTTCTTC
TRBD2 | TRBJ2-2 | . | TRBV4-2 | CASSQLGPAGSTGELFF | TGTGCCAGCAGCCAACTGGGGCCAGCGGGGAGCACCGGGGAGCTGTTTTTT
. | TRBJ2-1 | . | TRBV7-3 | CASSLGRGQETQFF | TGTGCCAGCAGCTTGGGTAGAGGACAAGAGACCCAGTTCTTC
TRBD2 | TRBJ2-3 | many | TRBV6-4 | CASSRLAGDTDTQYF | TGTGCCAGCAGCCGACTAGCGGGAGACACAGATACGCAGTATTTT
. | TRBJ2-5 | . | TRBV29-1 | CSVVRQLGETQYF | TGCAGCGTTGTGCGGCAGCTGGGGGAGACCCAGTACTTC
. | TRBJ2-3 | few | TRBV20-1 | CSAPLKRPTDTQYF | TGCAGTGCGCCCCTCAAGCGGCCCACAGATACGCAGTATTTT
TRBD2 | TRBJ2-2 | . | TRBV7-2 | CASSLAGTSGGAGELFF | TGTGCCAGCAGCTTAGCAGGGACTAGCGGTGGGGCCGGGGAGCTGTTTTTT
TRBD1 | TRBJ2-7 | . | TRBV29-1 | CNTRQGGSHEQYF | TGCAACACGAGACAGGGGGGTTCTCACGAGCAGTACTTC
TRBD1 | TRBJ2-3 | . | TRBV28 | CASRQGALNNLKSTDTQYF | TGTGCCAGCAGGCAGGGGGCATTAAATAACCTAAAAAGCACAGATACGCAGTATTTT
TRBD1 | TRBJ1-1 | . | TRBV5-5 | CASSLSRTGLLRGEAFF | TGTGCCAGCAGCTTGTCAAGGACAGGGCTACTCCGCGGTGAAGCTTTCTTT
. | TRBJ2-7 | few | TRBV7-2 | CASSSSTGIYNEQYF | TGTGCCAGCAGCTCTTCGACAGGCATCTACAATGAGCAGTACTTC
TRBD2 | TRBJ2-3 | . | TRBV7-8 | CASSIGTSGGNTQYF | TGTGCCAGCAGCATCGGGACTAGCGGGGGGAATACGCAGTATTTT
. | TRBJ1-2 | few | TRBV4-3 | CASSQDVGIHGYTF | TGCGCCAGCAGCCAAGATGTAGGGATCCATGGCTACACCTTC
. | TRBJ2-7 | . | TRBV29-1 | CSVVGVGYEQYF | TGCAGCGTTGTTGGGGTCGGCTACGAGCAGTACTTC
. | TRBJ2-5 | . | TRBV25-1 | CASSEGETSPQETQYF | TGTGCCAGCAGTGAGGGGGAGACTAGTCCCCAAGAGACCCAGTACTTC
. | TRBJ1-5 | many | TRBV20-1 | CSARGDGNQPQHF | TGCAGTGCTAGAGGGGACGGTAATCAGCCCCAGCATTTT
TRBD2 | TRBJ2-3 | many | TRBV5-1 | CASSTGLAGVSDTQYF | TGTGCCAGCAGCACGGGACTAGCGGGAGTGTCAGATACGCAGTATTTT
TRBD2 | TRBJ2-3 | few | TRBV9 | CASSVVERGDTDTQYF | TGTGCCAGCAGCGTAGTTGAGCGGGGAGACACAGATACGCAGTATTTT
. | TRBJ2-4 | . | TRBV11-2 | CASSNRTVAKNIQYF | TGTGCCAGCAGCAATCGGACGGTAGCCAAAAACATTCAGTACTTC
TRBD1 | TRBJ1-2 | . | TRBV20-1 | CSAQPGTAFYGYTF | TGCAGTGCTCAACCTGGGACAGCTTTCTATGGCTACACCTTC
. | TRBJ1-2 | few | TRBV7-2 | CASRDRTNYGYTF | TGTGCCAGCAGAGACAGGACTAACTATGGCTACACCTTC
TRBD2 | TRBJ2-1 | once | TRBV10-2 | CASSESLGGGYNEQFF | TGCGCCAGCAGTGAGTCGCTGGGCGGGGGTTACAATGAGCAGTTCTTC